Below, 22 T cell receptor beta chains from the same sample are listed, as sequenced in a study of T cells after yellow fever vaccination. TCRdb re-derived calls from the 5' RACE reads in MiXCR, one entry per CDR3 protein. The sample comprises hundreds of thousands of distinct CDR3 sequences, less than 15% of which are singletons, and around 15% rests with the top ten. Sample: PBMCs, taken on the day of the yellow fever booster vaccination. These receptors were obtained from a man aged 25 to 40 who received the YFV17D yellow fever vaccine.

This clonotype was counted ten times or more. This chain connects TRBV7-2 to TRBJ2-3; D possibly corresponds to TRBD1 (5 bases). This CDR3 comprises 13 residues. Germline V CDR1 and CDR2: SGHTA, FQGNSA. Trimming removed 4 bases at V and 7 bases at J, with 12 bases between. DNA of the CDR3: TGTGCCAGCAGCTCGGACACACCAAATACGCAGTATTTT. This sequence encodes CASSSDTPNTQYF.

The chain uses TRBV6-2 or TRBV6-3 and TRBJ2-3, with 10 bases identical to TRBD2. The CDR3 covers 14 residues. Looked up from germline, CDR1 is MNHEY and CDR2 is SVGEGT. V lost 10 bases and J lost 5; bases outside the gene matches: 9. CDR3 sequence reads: CATSSGSLKDTQYF. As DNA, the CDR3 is TGTGCCACCTCTAGCGGGAGCTTGAAAGATACGCAGTATTTT.

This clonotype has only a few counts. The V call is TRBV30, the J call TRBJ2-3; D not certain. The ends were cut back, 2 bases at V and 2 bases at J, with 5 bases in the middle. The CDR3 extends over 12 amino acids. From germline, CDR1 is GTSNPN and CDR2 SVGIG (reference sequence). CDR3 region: CAWSTDTDTQYF. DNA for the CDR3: TGTGCCTGGAGTACTGACACAGATACGCAGTATTTT.

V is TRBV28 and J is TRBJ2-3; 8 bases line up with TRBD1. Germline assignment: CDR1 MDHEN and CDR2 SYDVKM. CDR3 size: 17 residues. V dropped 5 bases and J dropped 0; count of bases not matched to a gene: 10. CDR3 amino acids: CASSNDRGPHSTDTQYF. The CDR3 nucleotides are TGTGCCAGCAGTAACGACAGGGGCCCACATAGCACAGATACGCAGTATTTT.

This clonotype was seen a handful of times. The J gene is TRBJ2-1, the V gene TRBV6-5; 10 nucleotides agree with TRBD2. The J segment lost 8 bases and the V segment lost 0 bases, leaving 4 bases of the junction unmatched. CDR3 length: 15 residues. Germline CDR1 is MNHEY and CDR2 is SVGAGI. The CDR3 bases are TGTGCCAGCAGTTACTCGGGACTAGCGACTTATGAGCAGTTCTTC. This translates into CASSYSGLATYEQFF.

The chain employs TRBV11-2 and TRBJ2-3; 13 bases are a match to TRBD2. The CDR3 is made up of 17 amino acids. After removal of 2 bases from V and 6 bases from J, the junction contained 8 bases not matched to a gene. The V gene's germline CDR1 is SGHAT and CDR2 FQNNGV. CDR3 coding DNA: TGTGCCAGCAGCTTACTACGCGGGACTAGCGGGAAGGATACGCAGTATTTT. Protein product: CASSLLRGTSGKDTQYF.

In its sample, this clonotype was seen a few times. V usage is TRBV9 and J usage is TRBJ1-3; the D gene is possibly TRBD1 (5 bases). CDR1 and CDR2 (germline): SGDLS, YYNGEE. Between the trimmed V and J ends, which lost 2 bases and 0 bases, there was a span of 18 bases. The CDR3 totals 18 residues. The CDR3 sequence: CASSVEPEGLGSGNTIYF. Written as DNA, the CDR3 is TGTGCCAGCAGCGTGGAACCAGAGGGGCTAGGCTCTGGAAACACCATATATTTT.

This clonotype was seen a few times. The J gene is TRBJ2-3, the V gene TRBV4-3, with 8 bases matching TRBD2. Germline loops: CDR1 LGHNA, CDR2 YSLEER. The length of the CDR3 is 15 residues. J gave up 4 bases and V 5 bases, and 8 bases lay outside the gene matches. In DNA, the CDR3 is TGCGCCAGCAGCGCCGGGGAGCGGGAGCCAGATACGCAGTATTTT. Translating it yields CASSAGEREPDTQYF.

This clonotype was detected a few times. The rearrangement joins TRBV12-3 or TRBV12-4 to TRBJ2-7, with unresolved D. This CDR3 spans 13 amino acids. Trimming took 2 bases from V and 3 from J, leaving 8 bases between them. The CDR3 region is CASSLQGIYEQYF. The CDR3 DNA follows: TGTGCCAGCAGTTTACAAGGAATCTACGAGCAGTACTTC.

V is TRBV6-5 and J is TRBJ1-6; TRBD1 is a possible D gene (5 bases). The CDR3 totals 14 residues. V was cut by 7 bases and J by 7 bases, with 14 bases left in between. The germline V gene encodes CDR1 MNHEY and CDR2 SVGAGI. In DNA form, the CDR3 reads TGTGCCAGCAAGTTAAGGGGAGAGAATTCACCCCTCCACTTT. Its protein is CASKLRGENSPLHF.

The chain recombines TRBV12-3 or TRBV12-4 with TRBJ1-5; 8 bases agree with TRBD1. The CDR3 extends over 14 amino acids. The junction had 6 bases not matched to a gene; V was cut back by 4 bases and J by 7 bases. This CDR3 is CASSWQGARQPQHF. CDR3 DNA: TGTGCCAGCAGTTGGCAGGGGGCAAGGCAGCCCCAGCATTTT.

The CDR3 region is CASSNGQDLQETQYF. DNA for the CDR3: TGTGCCAGTAGTAACGGACAGGATTTGCAAGAGACCCAGTACTTC. The gene calls are TRBV19 and TRBJ2-5; 7 bases agree with TRBD1. This CDR3 comprises 15 residues. Trimming at V came to 4 bases and at J to 2 bases, leaving 7 bases not matched to a gene. CDR1 and CDR2 from the germline V gene are LNHDA and SQIVND (reference sequence).

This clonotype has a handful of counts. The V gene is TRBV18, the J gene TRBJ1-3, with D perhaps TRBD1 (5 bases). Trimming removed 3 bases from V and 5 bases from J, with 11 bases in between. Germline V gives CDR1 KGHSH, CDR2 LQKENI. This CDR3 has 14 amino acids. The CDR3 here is CASSPSGLRNTIYF. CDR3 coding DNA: TGTGCCAGCTCACCTTCGGGACTGAGAAACACCATATATTTT.

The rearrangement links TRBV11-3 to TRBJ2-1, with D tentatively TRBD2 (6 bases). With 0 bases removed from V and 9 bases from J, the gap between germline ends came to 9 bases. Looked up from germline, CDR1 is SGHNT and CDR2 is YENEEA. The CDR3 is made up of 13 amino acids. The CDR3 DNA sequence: TGTGCCAGCAGCTTAGATCTGGGAGGTGAGCAGTTCTTC. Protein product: CASSLDLGGEQFF.

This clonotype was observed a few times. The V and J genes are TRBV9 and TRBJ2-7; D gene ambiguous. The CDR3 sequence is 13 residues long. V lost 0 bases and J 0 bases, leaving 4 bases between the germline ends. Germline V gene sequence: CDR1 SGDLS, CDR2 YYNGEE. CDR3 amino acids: CASSVDLSYEQYF. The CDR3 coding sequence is TGTGCCAGCAGCGTAGATCTCTCCTACGAGCAGTACTTC. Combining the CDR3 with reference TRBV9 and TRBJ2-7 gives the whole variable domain DSGVTQTPKHLITATGQRVTLRCSPRSGDLSVYWYQQSLDQGLQFLIQYYNGEERAKGNILERFSAQQFPDLHSELNLSSLELGDSALYFCASSVDLSYEQYFGPGTRLTVT.

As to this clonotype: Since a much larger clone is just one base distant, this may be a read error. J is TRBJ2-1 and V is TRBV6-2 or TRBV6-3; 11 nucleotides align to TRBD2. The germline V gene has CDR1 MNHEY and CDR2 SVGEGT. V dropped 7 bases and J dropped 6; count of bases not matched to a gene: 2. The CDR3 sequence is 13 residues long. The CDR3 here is CASKTSGSNEQFF. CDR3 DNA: TGTGCCAGCAAAACTAGCGGGAGCAATGAGCAGTTCTTC.

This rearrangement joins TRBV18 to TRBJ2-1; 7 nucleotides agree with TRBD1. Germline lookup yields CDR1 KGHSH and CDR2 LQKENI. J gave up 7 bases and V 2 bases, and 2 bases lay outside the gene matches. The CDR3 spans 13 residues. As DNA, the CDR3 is TGTGCCAGCTCACCAAACAGGGGTAATGAGCAGTTCTTC. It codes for CASSPNRGNEQFF.

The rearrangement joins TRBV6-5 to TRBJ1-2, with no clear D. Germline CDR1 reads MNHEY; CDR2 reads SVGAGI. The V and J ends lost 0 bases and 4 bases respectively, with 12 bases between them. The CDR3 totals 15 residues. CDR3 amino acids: CASSYSKGYGYGYTF. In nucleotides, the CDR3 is TGTGCCAGCAGTTACTCGAAAGGGTATGGCTATGGCTACACCTTC.

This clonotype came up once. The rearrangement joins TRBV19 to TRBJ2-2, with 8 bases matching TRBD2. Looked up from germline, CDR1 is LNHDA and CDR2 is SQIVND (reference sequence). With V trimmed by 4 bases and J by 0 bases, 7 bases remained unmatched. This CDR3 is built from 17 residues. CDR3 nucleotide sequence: TGTGCCAGTAGTAACGGAGCGGGAGCCCCGAACACCGGGGAGCTGTTTTTT. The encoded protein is CASSNGAGAPNTGELFF.

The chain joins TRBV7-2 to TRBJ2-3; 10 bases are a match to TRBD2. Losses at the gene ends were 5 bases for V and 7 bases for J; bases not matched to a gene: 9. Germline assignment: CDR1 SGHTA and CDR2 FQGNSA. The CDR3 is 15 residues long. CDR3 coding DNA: TGTGCCAGCAGCCCCTTAGCGGGAGGTGTATATACGCAGTATTTT. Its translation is CASSPLAGGVYTQYF.

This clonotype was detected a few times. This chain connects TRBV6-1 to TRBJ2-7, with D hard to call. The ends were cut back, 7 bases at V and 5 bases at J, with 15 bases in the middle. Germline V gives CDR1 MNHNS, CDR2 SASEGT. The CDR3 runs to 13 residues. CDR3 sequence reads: CASNPTPWHEQYF. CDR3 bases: TGTGCCAGCAACCCGACGCCCTGGCACGAGCAGTACTTC.

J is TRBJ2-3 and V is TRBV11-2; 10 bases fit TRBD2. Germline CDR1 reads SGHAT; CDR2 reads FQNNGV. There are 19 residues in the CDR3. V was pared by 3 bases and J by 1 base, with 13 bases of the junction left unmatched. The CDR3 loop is CASSFPGTSGMLGTDTQYF. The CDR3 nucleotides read TGTGCCAGCAGCTTCCCCGGAACTAGCGGGATGCTAGGCACAGATACGCAGTATTTT.